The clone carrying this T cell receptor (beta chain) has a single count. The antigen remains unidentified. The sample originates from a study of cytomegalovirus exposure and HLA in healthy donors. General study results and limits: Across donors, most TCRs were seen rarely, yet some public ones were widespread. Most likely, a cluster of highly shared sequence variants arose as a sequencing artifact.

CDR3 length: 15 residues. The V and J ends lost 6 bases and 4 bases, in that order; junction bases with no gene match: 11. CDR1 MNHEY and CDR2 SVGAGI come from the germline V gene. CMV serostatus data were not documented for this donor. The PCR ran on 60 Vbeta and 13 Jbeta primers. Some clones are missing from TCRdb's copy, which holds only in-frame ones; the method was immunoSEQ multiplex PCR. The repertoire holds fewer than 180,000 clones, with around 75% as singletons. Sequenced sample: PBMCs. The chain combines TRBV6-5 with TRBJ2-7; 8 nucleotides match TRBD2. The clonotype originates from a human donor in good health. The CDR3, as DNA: TGTGCCAGCAGCCCCGGGGGACTAGGGTCTTACGAGCAGTACTTC. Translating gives CASSPGGLGSYEQYF.